This T cell receptor beta chain comes out of a study of blood T cell repertoires in COVID-19. Looking at the study overall: Spain, Italy and the United States supplied samples that represented acute and convalescent COVID-19. The cDNA or gDNA used as material had been derived from T cells, B-cell-depleted T cells, or PBMCs.

Original handling: Estimation of nucleated cell counts was performed using reference gene primer amplification. TCRdb keeps only in-frame clones here, not all; method: immunoSEQ multiplex PCR. Clone size and the V and J calls come from that table; the DNA yielded D and trimming. The sample carries tens of thousands of clones, almost 90% recorded once. In regard to this clone: In the same sample, other DNA sequences code for this CDR3.

V trimming: 2 bases; J trimming: 6 bases; junction bases outside the gene matches: 4. Germline CDR1 and CDR2: MNHEY and SVGAGI. The length of the CDR3 is 14 residues. The sample comprised peripheral blood. The chain joins TRBV6-5 to TRBJ1-5, with 7 bases fitting TRBD1. The source of this sequence is a human donor with active COVID-19. The donor label of this sample is uncertain. The CDR3 DNA follows: TGTGCCAGCAGTTACACAGGGGCCGGTCAGCCCCAGCATTTT. Its protein product is CASSYTGAGQPQHF.